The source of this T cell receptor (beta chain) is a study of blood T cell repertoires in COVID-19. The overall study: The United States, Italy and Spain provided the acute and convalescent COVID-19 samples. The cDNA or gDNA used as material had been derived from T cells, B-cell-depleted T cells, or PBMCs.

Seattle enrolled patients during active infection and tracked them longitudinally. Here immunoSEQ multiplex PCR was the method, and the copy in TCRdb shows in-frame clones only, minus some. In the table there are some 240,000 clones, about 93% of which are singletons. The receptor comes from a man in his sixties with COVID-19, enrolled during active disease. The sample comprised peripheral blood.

CDR3 loop: CASSLTSISEQYF. The CDR3 DNA reads TGTGCCAGCAGTCTGACTAGTATCTCCGAGCAGTACTTC. The rearrangement uses TRBV3-1 (or the pseudogene TRBV3-2) and TRBJ2-7; weak D call: TRBD2 (6 bases). Trimming removed 6 bases from V and 6 bases from J, with 15 bases in between. Germline CDR1 is LGHDT and CDR2 is YNNKEL (reference sequence). The length of the CDR3 is 13 residues.